This note documents a single T cell receptor (beta chain) sequence. The antigen remains unidentified. The data originate from a study of cytomegalovirus exposure and HLA in healthy donors. PCR involved 60 Vbeta and 13 Jbeta primers. Using immunoSEQ multiplex PCR, the repertoire was profiled, and TCRdb retains in-frame clones only, with some absent. Of about 140,000 clones in the sample, around 72% were seen once. The CDR3 is made up of 15 amino acids. The V and J ends lost 1 base and 1 base respectively, with 11 bases between them. Germline V gene lookup returns CDR1 SGHAT and CDR2 FQNNGV. Whole-study findings and limits: It was reported that TCR beta sequences correctly inferred the HLA-A and HLA-B alleles for most subjects.

The clonotype was recovered from a man aged 35-49 years in good health and CMV-seronegative. V is TRBV11-2 and J is TRBJ2-7; TRBD2 is a possible D gene (7 bases). The sample comprised PBMCs. The CDR3 DNA sequence: TGTGCCAGCAGCTTAGGGGGGGGCAGGTCCTACGAGCAGTACTTC. Translated: CASSLGGGRSYEQYF. The full variable domain, in which reference TRBV11-2 and TRBJ2-7 provide the parts outside the CDR3, is EAGVAQSPRYKIIEKRQSVAFWCNPISGHATLYWYQQILGQGPKLLIQFQNNGVVDDSQLPKDRFSAERLKGVDSTLKIQPAKLEDSAVYLCASSLGGGRSYEQYFGPGTRLTVT.